This paragraph reports one T cell receptor beta chain. Its antigen remains unidentified. The data derive from a study of shared clonotypes between healthy human individuals. Study overall: Each donor contributed plates that comprised three CD4 naive, three CD4 memory, two CD8 naive and one CD8 memory. Whole-study findings and limits: Generally, estimated richness proved larger in naive subsets than it did in memory subsets.

Deletions cut 4 bases from V and 8 bases from J, with 15 bases between. The CDR3 has 13 amino acids. CDR1 is SQVTM, CDR2 ANQGSEA, per germline. Per the study methods: Filtering differed for immunoSEQ, which gave only junction sequences without quality scores. The data were produced by immunoSEQ multiplex PCR, yet TCRdb's version contains in-frame clones alone and is incomplete. For V, J and clone size, that table is used; D and trimming come from the DNA. The table lists 600,000 to 750,000 clones, about 90% of them singletons. This sequence originates from a man aged 18 to 29 in good health. Some clones in this sample may be carry-over from other donors' samples. The chain employs TRBV29-1 and TRBJ1-3; tentatively, D is TRBD1 (5 bases). Material: memory CD8+ T cells from PBMCs. Subset noted: CD45RO+ cells pooled with CCR7-negative TemRA cells. The CDR3: CSVVQTGRDTIYF. DNA of the CDR3: TGCAGCGTTGTGCAGACGGGCAGGGACACCATATATTTT.